These T cell receptor beta chains were read from a single sample in a study of chemoradiotherapy in HPV16-positive cancers. Some clones are missing from TCRdb's copy, which holds only in-frame ones; the method was immunoSEQ multiplex PCR. The data contain some 15,000 clones, almost 90% of them singletons. The sample was blood, taken from a patient who underwent chemoradiotherapy. The receptors were sampled from a human donor with HPV-associated anogenital cancer. Both conserved end residues are part of each CDR3. A D gene is named only where the DNA matches it firmly. Only part of the rows carry a size: once, few, many, or a class if the clone is expanded.

J gene	D gene	V gene	clone size	CDR3 DNA	CDR3 protein
TRBJ2-7	-	TRBV7-2	-	TGTGCCAGCAGCGGGACCGCGAGCTCCTACGAGCAGTACTTC	CASSGTASSYEQYF
TRBJ2-7	TRBD2	TRBV11-1	-	TGTGCCAGCAGCGCCGGCTGGAGCGGGGGTCGCGAGCAGTACTTC	CASSAGWSGGREQYF
TRBJ2-4	-	TRBV10-2	-	TGCGCCAGCAGTCCCCCAGCTCTAGCCAAAAACATTCAGTACTTC	CASSPPALAKNIQYF
TRBJ1-6	TRBD1	TRBV27	-	TGTGCCAGCAGTTTGCTCTCGCGGGGGACAGGGCGGGTGGATTCACCCCTCCACTTT	CASSLLSRGTGRVDSPLHF
TRBJ1-2	-	TRBV12-2	-	TGTGCAAGTCGCTTAGAAGACAGGGGTAAGCGTTGGGGACATGGCTACACCTTC	CASRLEDRGKRWGHGYTF
TRBJ1-1	-	TRBV2	once	TGTGCCAGCCTTTCGTGGCCGAACACTGAAGCTTTCTTT	CASLSWPNTEAFF
TRBJ2-7	TRBD2	TRBV27	once	TGTGCCAGCAGTTTATCGAGGGGACTAGCGGTCGAGCAGTACTTC	CASSLSRGLAVEQYF
TRBJ1-4	TRBD1	TRBV30	few	TGTGCCTGGAGTGTACAGGGGAACGAAAAACTGTTTTTT	CAWSVQGNEKLFF
TRBJ2-5	-	TRBV9	-	TGTGCCAGCAGCGCCGGACACGTAAAAGAGACCCAGTACTTC	CASSAGHVKETQYF
TRBJ1-1	TRBD1	TRBV4-1	few	TGCGCCAGCAGCCTACCAGAATGGGGGACAGGGGGAGTGAACACTGAAGCTTTCTTT	CASSLPEWGTGGVNTEAFF
TRBJ2-1	TRBD2	TRBV7-6	-	TGTGCCAGCAGCCGAACTAGCGGCGTTAGGGCGAGTGAGCAGTTCTTC	CASSRTSGVRASEQFF
TRBJ2-7	TRBD1	TRBV18	-	TGTGCCAGCTCACCATTTTATGGGACAGGGGTAGTCTACGAGCAGTACTTC	CASSPFYGTGVVYEQYF
TRBJ2-2	TRBD2	TRBV7-8	-	TGTGCCAGCAGCTTAGTCCCCCGGGGGGGAGCCGGGGAGCTGTTTTTT	CASSLVPRGGAGELFF
TRBJ1-2	-	TRBV2	-	TGTGCCAGCACCACAGGGCGAGGCTACACCTTC	CASTTGRGYTF
TRBJ2-7	-	TRBV5-1	-	TGCGCCAGCAGCTTGGAGCTGACAGACTACGAGCAGTACTTC	CASSLELTDYEQYF
TRBJ2-2	-	TRBV5-4	-	TGTGCCAGCAGCCGACGTGACACTATCACCGGGGAGCTGTTTTTT	CASSRRDTITGELFF
TRBJ2-2	-	TRBV30	-	TGTGCCTGGAGTGTACATCTTGGCAGGGGGGGCGGGGAGCTGTTTTTT	CAWSVHLGRGGGELFF
TRBJ2-3	TRBD2	TRBV27	few	TGTGCCAGCAGCCGTAATTGGGCGGGAGTGTCAGATACGCAGTATTTT	CASSRNWAGVSDTQYF
TRBJ2-1	TRBD2	TRBV9	-	TGTGCCAGCAGCGTCGGGCGGGGGGGCCCCAATGAGCAGTTCTTC	CASSVGRGGPNEQFF
TRBJ1-2	-	TRBV6-6	once	TGTGCCAGCGGAGGCAGGGCGTATGGCTACACCTTC	CASGGRAYGYTF
TRBJ1-5	TRBD1	TRBV19	-	TGTGCCAGTAGTATAGTCGGACAGGGAGACCAGCCCCAGCATTTT	CASSIVGQGDQPQHF
TRBJ2-7	TRBD1	TRBV5-1	-	TGCGCCAGCAGCTTTTCGCCGGGACAGGGTGTCTACGAGCAGTACTTC	CASSFSPGQGVYEQYF
TRBJ2-1	TRBD2	TRBV11-2	-	TGTGCCAGCAGCTTACGCGGGGGGGACTCTTACAATGAGCAGTTCTTC	CASSLRGGDSYNEQFF
TRBJ2-4	-	TRBV5-1	-	TGCGCCAGCAGCTTGGCCGCGGGGCCCAAAAACATTCAGTACTTC	CASSLAAGPKNIQYF
TRBJ2-6	TRBD1	TRBV6-4	-	TGTGCCAGCAGTGACGGGACAGGGGGCTCTGGGGCCAACGTCCTGACTTTC	CASSDGTGGSGANVLTF
TRBJ1-6	-	TRBV4-2	-	TGTGCCAGCAGCCAAGGGTCGACGAGGACGGGACCCCTCCACTTT	CASSQGSTRTGPLHF
TRBJ2-5	-	TRBV11-2	once	TGTGCCAGCAGCTTAGGACTCTCTCAAGAGACCCAGTACTTC	CASSLGLSQETQYF
TRBJ1-5	-	TRBV4-1	-	TGCGCCAGCAGCCACCCAACGATGGGTCACACTCAGCCCCAGCATTTT	CASSHPTMGHTQPQHF
TRBJ2-7	-	TRBV5-1	-	TGCGCCAGCAGCTTAGGGCAGGGCGATGACGAGCAGTACTTC	CASSLGQGDDEQYF
TRBJ2-1	-	TRBV28	-	TGTGCCAGCAGTTACGGGACCTACAATGAGCAGTTCTTC	CASSYGTYNEQFF
TRBJ2-2	TRBD2	TRBV5-6	-	TGTGCCAGCAGCACGGGACTAGCGGGACCCCTCTCCAGCGGGGAGCTGTTTTTT	CASSTGLAGPLSSGELFF